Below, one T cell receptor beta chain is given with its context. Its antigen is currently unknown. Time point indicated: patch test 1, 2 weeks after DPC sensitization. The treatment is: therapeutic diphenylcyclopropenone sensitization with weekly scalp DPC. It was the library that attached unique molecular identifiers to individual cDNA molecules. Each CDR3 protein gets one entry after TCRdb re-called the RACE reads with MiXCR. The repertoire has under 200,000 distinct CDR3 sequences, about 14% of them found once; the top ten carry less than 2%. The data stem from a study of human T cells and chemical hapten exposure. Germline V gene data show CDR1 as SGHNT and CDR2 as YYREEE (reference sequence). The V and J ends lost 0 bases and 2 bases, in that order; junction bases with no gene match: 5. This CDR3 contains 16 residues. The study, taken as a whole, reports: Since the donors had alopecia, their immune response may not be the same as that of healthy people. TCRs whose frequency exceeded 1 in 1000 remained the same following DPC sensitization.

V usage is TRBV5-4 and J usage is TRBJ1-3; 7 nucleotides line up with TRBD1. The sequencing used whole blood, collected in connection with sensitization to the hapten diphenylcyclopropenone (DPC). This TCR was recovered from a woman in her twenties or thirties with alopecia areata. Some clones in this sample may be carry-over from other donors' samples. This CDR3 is CASSLDPGGTGNTIYF. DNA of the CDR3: TGTGCCAGCAGCTTGGACCCAGGGGGAACTGGAAACACCATATATTTT.